Below are 27 T cell receptor beta chains sequenced from a single sample in a study of blood T cell repertoires in COVID-19. Sequencing used immunoSEQ multiplex PCR; TCRdb keeps in-frame clones, though not all of them. The repertoire includes about 110,000 clones, 75% to 85% of them detected once, and 6.5% to 10% sits in the top ten. The sample taken for sequencing was peripheral blood. These receptors all come from a man in his 70s with acute or convalescent COVID-19.

The V gene is TRBV27, the J gene TRBJ1-5; 12 bases map to TRBD1. This CDR3 region has 15 residues. The J segment lost 7 bases and the V segment lost 2 bases, leaving 3 bases of the junction unmatched. CDR1 is MNHEY and CDR2 is SMNVEV in the germline V gene (reference sequence). The CDR3 here is CASSLIGTGGQPQHF. CDR3 nucleotide sequence: TGTGCCAGCAGTTTAATCGGGACAGGGGGCCAGCCCCAGCATTTT.

The V call is TRBV15, the J call TRBJ1-2, with TRBD1 matching over 9 bases. The ends lost 6 bases at V and 7 bases at J; junction bases unmatched: 9. Germline CDR1 is LNHNV and CDR2 is YYDKDF (reference sequence). The CDR3 sequence is 14 residues long. The chain's CDR3 is CATSKGGTGLGYTF. The CDR3 DNA follows: TGTGCCACCAGTAAAGGGGGGACAGGGCTTGGCTACACCTTC. The full variable domain, rest sourced from reference TRBV15 and TRBJ1-2, is DAMVIQNPRYQVTQFGKPVTLSCSQTLNHNVMYWYQQKSSQAPKLLFHYYDKDFNNEADTPDNFQSRRPNTSFCFLDIRSPGLGDTAMYLCATSKGGTGLGYTFGSGTRLTVV.

This clone was counted only a few times. The chain has TRBV3-1 (or the pseudogene TRBV3-2) and TRBJ1-2, with a weak D call TRBD1 (5 bases). Germline V gene sequence: CDR1 LGHDT, CDR2 YNNKEL (reference sequence). The CDR3 length is 13 residues. Deletions cut 4 bases from V and 1 base from J, with 7 bases between. The CDR3 spells CASSLTDNYGYTF. CDR3 coding DNA: TGTGCCAGCAGCCTGACAGATAACTATGGCTACACCTTC.

The chain has TRBV29-1 and TRBJ2-1; 8 positions match TRBD1. Germline V gene lookup returns CDR1 SQVTM and CDR2 ANQGSEA. Trimming took 7 bases from V and 9 from J; bases not matched to a gene: 8. The CDR3 is made up of 12 amino acids. The CDR3, as DNA: TGCAGCGGACACAGGGGGGACAGTGAGCAGTTCTTC. Translated: CSGHRGDSEQFF.

The rearrangement joins TRBV29-1 to TRBJ1-1; maybe TRBD1 (6 bases). Trimming stripped 4 bases from V and 1 base from J, with 16 bases between. The CDR3 length is 15 residues. Germline loops: CDR1 SQVTM, CDR2 ANQGSEA. The CDR3 bases are TGCAGCGTTGCGGGCGGCCAGGGGAAGAACACTGAAGCTTTCTTT. Translation: CSVAGGQGKNTEAFF.

V is TRBV30 and J is TRBJ1-2; D perhaps matches TRBD1 (6 bases). This CDR3 has 15 residues. Trimming stripped 3 bases from V and 4 bases from J, with 18 bases between. The germline V gene encodes CDR1 GTSNPN and CDR2 SVGIG (reference sequence). This chain's CDR3 is CAWRAQGGLVYGYTF. CDR3 DNA: TGTGCCTGGAGGGCCCAAGGGGGATTGGTCTATGGCTACACCTTC.

The rearrangement uses TRBV3-1 (or the pseudogene TRBV3-2) and TRBJ2-3; D is possibly TRBD1 (5 bases). This CDR3 contains 11 residues. The germline CDR1 and CDR2 sequences are LGHDT and YNNKEL (reference sequence). Trimming pared 6 bases from V and 4 bases from J, leaving 5 bases between. The CDR3 reads CASRGADTQYF. DNA of the CDR3: TGTGCCAGCAGAGGGGCAGATACGCAGTATTTT.

In DNA, the CDR3 is TGTGCCAGCAGCGGAAGAGACAGCTATGGCTACACCTTC. As protein: CASSGRDSYGYTF. The chain has TRBV9 and TRBJ1-2, with D possibly being TRBD1 (5 bases). The CDR3 runs to 13 residues. Germline V CDR1 and CDR2: SGDLS, YYNGEE. Trimming shortened V by 3 bases and J by 4 bases, and 10 bases separated the two germline ends.

V gene TRBV9 combines with J gene TRBJ2-2, with D perhaps matching TRBD2 (5 bases). This CDR3 region has 18 residues. Per the germline V gene, CDR1 is SGDLS and CDR2 is YYNGEE. V dropped 1 base and J dropped 0 bases, with 16 bases sitting between them. CDR3 amino acids: CASSVSPSSRPNTGELFF. For the CDR3, the DNA is TGTGCCAGCAGCGTAAGCCCCTCTAGCCGCCCGAACACCGGGGAGCTGTTTTTT.

The chain uses TRBV2 and TRBJ2-1; D is perhaps TRBD2 (5 bases). Germline CDR1 and CDR2: SNHLY and FYNNEI. V lost 6 bases to trimming and J lost 2 bases, with 14 bases between them. The CDR3 has 15 residues. Written as DNA, the CDR3 is TGTGCCAGCAGCCCTCGGGGAGTACCCTACAATGAGCAGTTCTTC. The encoded protein is CASSPRGVPYNEQFF.

This clone was seen a few times. CDR3 region: CASRGGSSADNEQFF. The CDR3 nucleotides are TGTGCCAGCAGGGGGGGGTCTAGCGCAGACAATGAGCAGTTCTTC. This chain uses TRBV28 with TRBJ2-1; the match to TRBD2 covers 7 bases. The CDR3 has 15 amino acids. V was clipped by 6 bases and J by 5 bases; unmatched bases: 10. CDR1 and CDR2 from the germline V gene are MDHEN and SYDVKM.

A few counts support this clone. The chain joins TRBV5-1 to TRBJ2-2, with D unresolved. With 5 bases removed from V and 0 bases from J, the gap between germline ends came to 14 bases. The CDR3 covers 16 residues. Looked up from germline, CDR1 is SGHRS and CDR2 is YFSETQ. CDR3 nucleotides: TGCGCCAGCAGTATTCTAGGAAACGCGAACACCGGGGAGCTGTTTTTT. Translated, it gives CASSILGNANTGELFF.

The V and J genes are TRBV28 and TRBJ2-3; 10 positions match TRBD1. The CDR3 runs 16 residues. V trimming: 3 bases; J trimming: 6 bases; junction bases outside the gene matches: 9. Germline loops: CDR1 MDHEN, CDR2 SYDVKM. The chain's CDR3 is CASSLRTGGQRDTQYF. The CDR3 DNA reads as TGTGCCAGCAGTTTGAGGACAGGGGGACAGCGTGATACGCAGTATTTT.

This clone turned up a few times. V gene TRBV27 combines with J gene TRBJ1-1; tentatively, D is TRBD1 (5 bases). CDR1 and CDR2 from the germline V gene are MNHEY and SMNVEV (reference sequence). V was clipped by 6 bases and J by 1 base, with 9 bases between them. The CDR3 loop spans 13 amino acids. CDR3 in amino acids: CASRPTGNTEAFF. In DNA form, the CDR3 reads TGTGCCAGCAGGCCCACAGGGAACACTGAAGCTTTCTTT.

The chain uses TRBV7-8 and TRBJ2-5; TRBD1 matches at 8 bases. The CDR3 totals 15 residues. Germline V gene lookup returns CDR1 SGHVS and CDR2 FQNEAQ. Trimming at V came to 2 bases and at J to 3 bases, leaving 5 bases not matched to a gene. The CDR3 spells CASSLFVDREETQYF. The CDR3 nucleotides are TGTGCCAGCAGCTTATTCGTGGACAGGGAAGAGACCCAGTACTTC. Supplemented by reference TRBV7-8 and TRBJ2-5, the full variable domain reads GAGVSQSPRYKVAKRGQDVALRCDPISGHVSLFWYQQALGQGPEFLTYFQNEAQLDKSGLPSDRFFAERPEGSVSTLKIQRTQQEDSAVYLCASSLFVDREETQYFGPGTRLLVL.

The chain combines TRBV11-2 with TRBJ1-6; no clear D. The CDR3 consists of 13 residues. In germline, CDR1 is SGHAT, CDR2 FQNNGV. Trimming shortened V by 7 bases and J by 8 bases, and 12 bases separated the two germline ends. CDR3 protein: CASTPGRDSPLHF. The CDR3 DNA is TGTGCCAGCACCCCTGGTCGGGATTCACCCCTCCACTTT.

In this sample, this clone turned up once. The chain has TRBV1 and TRBJ2-2; the D call of TRBD2 is as the table states it, not checked on the DNA. TRBV1 is labeled a pseudogene. The CDR3 length is 17 residues. CDR3 DNA: TGCACCAGCAGCCAAGTTAGCGGGGGGATCTACACCGGGGAGCTGTTTTTT. Translation gives CTSSQVSGGIYTGELFF.

The V and J genes are TRBV28 and TRBJ1-5; no clear D. V lost 3 bases and J 1 base, leaving 4 bases between the germline ends. The germline gives CDR1 MDHEN, CDR2 SYDVKM. The CDR3 length is 13 residues. This chain's CDR3 is CASSFGSNQPQHF. The CDR3 bases are TGTGCCAGCAGTTTTGGCAGCAATCAGCCCCAGCATTTT.

This clone was seen a few times. The rearrangement uses TRBV7-9 and TRBJ2-1; 8 nucleotides align to TRBD1. The CDR3 totals 15 residues. The trim removed 5 bases at V and 0 bases at J, leaving 3 bases unmatched. CDR1 and CDR2 from the germline V gene are SEHNR and FQNEAQ (reference sequence). CDR3 loop: CASSEDRGSYNEQFF. CDR3 in DNA: TGTGCCAGCAGCGAAGACAGGGGCTCCTACAATGAGCAGTTCTTC. The variable domain in full, with the rest retrieved from reference TRBV7-9 and TRBJ2-1, is DTGVSQNPRHKITKRGQNVTFRCDPISEHNRLYWYRQTLGQGPEFLTYFQNEAQLEKSRLLSDRFSAERPKGSFSTLEIQRTEQGDSAMYLCASSEDRGSYNEQFFGPGTRLTVL.

Worth noting for this clone: The junction shows a germline mismatch at one end, possibly a read error. V gene TRBV7-2 combines with J gene TRBJ2-1; 10 nucleotides agree with TRBD1. This CDR3 contains 15 residues. Germline V gene sequence: CDR1 SGHTA, CDR2 FQGNSA. As DNA, the CDR3 is TGTGCCAGCACCTTAAGACAGGGGGCATGGAATGAGCAGTTCTTC. Its translation: CASTLRQGAWNEQFF.

This clone was counted once. The chain uses TRBV11-3 and TRBJ2-1, with D perhaps matching TRBD2 (5 bases). This CDR3 spans 15 amino acids. Germline V gene data show CDR1 as SGHNT and CDR2 as YENEEA. V lost 5 bases to trimming and J lost 8 bases, with 19 bases between them. CDR3 protein: CASSRGHWERDEQFF. In DNA, the CDR3 is TGTGCCAGCAGCCGCGGCCATTGGGAGAGGGATGAGCAGTTCTTC.

The chain carries TRBV20-1 and TRBJ2-7, with D tentatively TRBD2 (5 bases). Trimming shortened V by 6 bases and J by 5 bases, and 11 bases separated the two germline ends. Germline lookup yields CDR1 DFQATT and CDR2 SNEGSKA (reference sequence). The CDR3 spans 11 residues. The CDR3 coding sequence is TGCAGTGCCGGCGAGGGCGACGAGCAGTACTTC. Its translation: CSAGEGDEQYF.

The sample holds a few counts of this clone. The chain employs TRBV30 and TRBJ1-2; 7 nucleotides line up with TRBD1. J lost 4 bases, V lost 6 bases, and 2 bases had no gene match. The CDR3 totals 11 residues. From germline, CDR1 is GTSNPN and CDR2 SVGIG (reference sequence). CDR3 bases: TGTGCCTGCTCAGGGGGCTATGGCTACACCTTC. It yields the protein CACSGGYGYTF.

This clone has only one observation. The chain links TRBV11-3 to TRBJ1-1; the D is unclear. V gave up 0 bases and J gave up 8 bases, with 10 bases separating them. The CDR3 is made up of 13 amino acids. From germline, CDR1 is SGHNT and CDR2 YENEEA. The CDR3 region is CASSLDSGGEAFF. CDR3 sequence (DNA): TGTGCCAGCAGCTTAGATTCGGGCGGGGAAGCTTTCTTT. The full variable domain, completed using reference TRBV11-3 and TRBJ1-1, is EAGVVQSPRYKIIEKKQPVAFWCNPISGHNTLYWYLQNLGQGPELLIRYENEEAVDDSQLPKDRFSAERLKGVDSTLKIQPAELGDSAVYLCASSLDSGGEAFFGQGTRLTVV.

This clone occurred a few times. This chain joins TRBV5-6 and TRBJ1-6, with a weak D call TRBD1 (5 bases). Germline V gene lookup returns CDR1 SGHDT and CDR2 YYEEEE. Trimming left V 3 bases short and J 7 bases short, with 11 bases between. The CDR3 consists of 14 residues. CDR3 DNA: TGTGCCAGCAGCTCAGGGTCTTACAATTCACCCCTCCACTTT. Translation: CASSSGSYNSPLHF. The entire variable domain, with the rest obtained from reference TRBV5-6 and TRBJ1-6, is as follows: DAGVTQSPTHLIKTRGQQVTLRCSPKSGHDTVSWYQQALGQGPQFIFQYYEEEERQRGNFPDRFSGHQFPNYSSELNVNALLLGDSALYLCASSSGSYNSPLHFGNGTRLTVT.

This clone occurred once. The chain carries TRBV3-1 (or the pseudogene TRBV3-2) and TRBJ2-1; 9 bases fit TRBD2. CDR3 length: 14 amino acids. Trimming at V came to 5 bases and at J to 5 bases, leaving 4 bases not matched to a gene. Germline CDR1 is LGHDT and CDR2 is YNNKEL (reference sequence). The CDR3 protein is CASSRRGGHNEQFF. In nucleotides, the CDR3 is TGTGCCAGCAGCAGGCGGGGGGGCCACAATGAGCAGTTCTTC.

The V and J genes are TRBV7-3 and TRBJ2-2, with D possibly matching TRBD1 (7 bases). Trimming took 1 base from V and 6 from J, leaving 15 bases between them. Per germline, CDR1 SGHTA and CDR2 FQGTGA. The CDR3 runs to 16 residues. The CDR3 reads CASSLRGGGGPGELFF. The CDR3 DNA sequence: TGTGCCAGCAGCTTAAGGGGCGGAGGGGGCCCCGGGGAGCTGTTTTTT.